The 30 T cell receptor beta chains presented below share a single source sample, sequenced in a study of metastatic and nonmetastatic thyroid tumors. TCRdb re-called the PCR reads via MiXCR. This sample yields about 41,000 clones, of which about 24% are seen a single time; about 15% belongs to the top ten. Every patient was untreated before thyroid surgery. The sample comprised tumor tissue. The origin of the receptors is a female donor with papillary thyroid cancer or a benign thyroid nodule (not recorded which). Some clones in this sample may be carry-over from other donors' samples.

This clone was detected ten times or more. The chain uses TRBV20-1 and TRBJ2-2; possible D gene TRBD1, 6 bases. V shed 0 bases and J shed 3 bases, with 8 bases lying between them. Germline CDR1 and CDR2: DFQATT and SNEGSKA (reference sequence). The CDR3 runs to 14 residues. CDR3 residues: CSAREAGDTGELFF. The CDR3 DNA is TGCAGTGCTAGAGAGGCAGGGGACACCGGGGAGCTGTTTTTT.

This clone was observed a few times. V is TRBV2 and J is TRBJ1-2; D unresolved. The CDR3 covers 13 residues. Germline CDR1 is SNHLY and CDR2 is FYNNEI. Trimming removed 3 bases from V and 3 bases from J, with 8 bases in between. CDR3 sequence reads: CASSDWVYYGYTF. In DNA form, the CDR3 reads TGTGCCAGCAGTGACTGGGTGTACTATGGCTACACCTTC. The full variable domain, completed using reference TRBV2 and TRBJ1-2, is EPEVTQTPSHQVTQMGQEVILRCVPISNHLYFYWYRQILGQKVEFLVSFYNNEISEKSEIFDDQFSVERPDGSNFTLKIRSTKLEDSAMYFCASSDWVYYGYTFGSGTRLTVV.

This clone was recorded many times. The CDR3 here is CASSLEGTESYEQYF. For the CDR3, the DNA is TGTGCCAGCAGCTTAGAGGGGACAGAGTCCTACGAGCAGTACTTC. V and J are TRBV11-3 and TRBJ2-7; 7 nucleotides agree with TRBD1. CDR1 is SGHNT and CDR2 is YENEEA in the germline V gene. The length of the CDR3 is 15 residues. Germline trimming cut 0 bases from V and 1 base from J; bases unmatched to any gene: 3.

The table lists this clone with a few counts. For the CDR3, the DNA is TGTGCCAGCAGCCCGCAGGACAGGGGGCTGTTCGGGGAGCTGTTTTTT. It encodes CASSPQDRGLFGELFF. The chain has TRBV6-1 and TRBJ2-2; 11 nucleotides line up with TRBD1. CDR1 is MNHNS and CDR2 is SASEGT in the germline V gene. This CDR3 is built from 16 residues. V lost 6 bases, J lost 7 bases, and 10 bases stayed unmatched.

This clone has a count of ten or more. The chain uses TRBV3-1 and TRBJ2-5, with a weak D call TRBD2 (5 bases). Germline V CDR1 and CDR2: LGHDT, YNNKEL (reference sequence). The CDR3 runs to 15 residues. V was clipped by 0 bases and J by 7 bases, with 15 bases between them. The CDR3 DNA is TGTGCCAGCAGCCAAGATCTAGCCAATATCGTGACCCAGTACTTC. Its protein product is CASSQDLANIVTQYF.

This clone was picked up a small number of times. The junction shows a germline mismatch at one end, possibly a read error. The chain carries TRBV6-4 and TRBJ2-1, with D uncertain. The CDR3 is made up of 13 amino acids. The germline V gene encodes CDR1 MRHNA and CDR2 SNTAGT. The CDR3 loop is CASSGLTYNEQFF. The CDR3 DNA sequence: TGTGCCAGCAGTGGACTTACCTACAATGAGCAGTTCTTT.

The J gene is TRBJ1-6, the V gene TRBV10-1; D not certain. The CDR3 is made up of 14 amino acids. Germline CDR1 reads WNHNN; CDR2 reads SYGVQD (reference sequence). With 11 bases removed from V and 0 bases from J, the gap between germline ends came to 11 bases. CDR3 protein: CAYTGSSYNSPLHF. Written as DNA, the CDR3 is TGCGCCTATACCGGGAGCTCCTATAATTCACCCCTCCACTTT.

This clone was found many times. Other DNA sequences in the sample encode the same CDR3. The chain has TRBV7-2 and TRBJ2-7, with D uncertain. The V end lost 1 base, the J end lost 2 bases, and 9 bases lay between the germline ends. CDR1 SGHTA and CDR2 FQGNSA come from the germline V gene. The CDR3 extends over 14 amino acids. CDR3 protein: CASSLVAVTYEQYF. In DNA, the CDR3 is TGTGCCAGCAGCTTAGTGGCGGTAACCTACGAGCAGTACTTC. The full variable domain, with the rest looked up from reference TRBV7-2 and TRBJ2-7, is GAGVSQSPSNKVTEKGKDVELRCDPISGHTALYWYRQSLGQGLEFLIYFQGNSAPDKSGLPSDRFSAERTGGSVSTLTIQRTQQEDSAVYLCASSLVAVTYEQYFGPGTRLTVT.

The chain couples TRBV29-1 to TRBJ2-5; D unclear. CDR1 SQVTM and CDR2 ANQGSEA come from the germline V gene. The V end lost 5 bases, the J end lost 7 bases, and 8 bases lay between the germline ends. The CDR3 extends over 10 amino acids. CDR3 protein: CSVCAATQYF. The CDR3 DNA follows: TGCAGCGTTTGTGCAGCGACCCAGTACTTC.

The rearrangement links TRBV4-1 to TRBJ2-7; TRBD2 matches at 10 bases. Looked up from germline, CDR1 is MGHRA and CDR2 is YSYEKL. CDR3 size: 16 residues. V dropped 0 bases and J dropped 3; count of bases not matched to a gene: 5. The CDR3, as DNA: TGCGCCAGCAGCCAAGACGGAGCGGGAGGGGACTACGAGCAGTACTTC. Protein: CASSQDGAGGDYEQYF.

This rearrangement joins TRBV20-1 to TRBJ2-7; 10 bases fit TRBD1. CDR1 DFQATT and CDR2 SNEGSKA come from the germline V gene (reference sequence). The CDR3 totals 15 residues. The trim removed 2 bases at V and 7 bases at J, leaving 11 bases unmatched. This chain's CDR3 is CSARRVGQGGREQYF. As DNA, the CDR3 is TGCAGTGCTAGAAGGGTTGGACAGGGGGGCAGAGAGCAGTACTTC.

In its sample, this clone was seen many times. This rearrangement joins TRBV20-1 to TRBJ1-5, with 8 bases matching TRBD1. There are 16 residues in the CDR3. Germline V gives CDR1 DFQATT, CDR2 SNEGSKA (reference sequence). V lost 0 bases and J lost 3; bases outside the gene matches: 7. As DNA, the CDR3 is TGCAGTGCTAGAGATATTACAGGGGGTTCCAATCAGCCCCAGCATTTT. Its translation is CSARDITGGSNQPQHF.

The chain combines TRBV20-1 with TRBJ2-2, with a weak D call TRBD1 (6 bases). The CDR3 consists of 16 residues. The V and J ends lost 3 bases and 1 base respectively, with 15 bases between them. Looked up from germline, CDR1 is DFQATT and CDR2 is SNEGSKA (reference sequence). CDR3 in amino acids: CSARPTLGGNTGELFF. CDR3 in DNA: TGCAGTGCTAGGCCCACTCTAGGGGGGAACACCGGGGAGCTGTTTTTT.

This clone has more than one count but fewer than ten. CDR3 nucleotide sequence: TGTGCCAGCAGTTCGGACGCAAATTCACCCCTCCACTTT. Residues: CASSSDANSPLHF. The chain links TRBV12-3 or TRBV12-4 to TRBJ1-6; unclear D gene. This CDR3 spans 13 amino acids. Trimming took off 4 bases at V and 7 bases at J, with 8 bases between the two ends.

V usage is TRBV3-1 and J usage is TRBJ1-1, with a tentative D call TRBD1 (6 bases). CDR1 and CDR2 (germline): LGHDT, YNNKEL (reference sequence). The CDR3 has 14 amino acids. V was pared by 5 bases and J by 4 bases, with 14 bases between. CDR3 DNA sequence: TGTGCCAGCAGCTCCAGGGGAGACGGCACTGAAGCTTTCTTT. Its protein product is CASSSRGDGTEAFF.

As for this clone: This may arise from a read error, as a much more abundant clone is one base away. The V and J genes are TRBV4-3 and TRBJ2-3; the D is unclear. V was shortened by 2 bases and J by 7 bases, with 13 bases between the two germline ends. The CDR3 sequence is 14 residues long. Germline CDR1 is LGHNA and CDR2 is YSLEER. The CDR3 bases are TGCGCCAGCAGCCAATGCAGAAGTTCACATACGCAGTATTTT. It is translated as CASSQCRSSHTQYF.

The rearrangement joins TRBV20-1 to TRBJ1-5; the match to TRBD1 covers 7 bases. V shed 6 bases and J 2 bases; nucleotides not matched to a gene: 19. The CDR3 has 18 residues. Germline CDR1 DFQATT, CDR2 SNEGSKA (reference sequence). Here the CDR3 reads CSASGGQCQRSGNQPQHF. CDR3 DNA sequence: TGCAGTGCCTCTGGGGGACAGTGCCAGCGAAGCGGCAATCAGCCCCAGCATTTT.

The gene calls are TRBV20-1 and TRBJ1-2; 9 nucleotides align to TRBD1. With V trimmed by 3 bases and J by 2 bases, 1 base remained unmatched. CDR1 and CDR2 (germline): DFQATT, SNEGSKA (reference sequence). This CDR3 comprises 13 residues. CDR3 sequence: CSASGQGNYGYTF. The CDR3 DNA is TGCAGTGCTAGCGGACAGGGGAACTATGGCTACACCTTC.

The chain couples TRBV5-1 to TRBJ2-1, with D unclear. Trimming cost V 2 bases and J 8 bases, with 20 bases left between them. The CDR3 is 16 amino acids. The germline CDR1 and CDR2 sequences are SGHRS and YFSETQ. The chain's CDR3 is CASSLHHWTFSDEQFF. In nucleotides, the CDR3 is TGCGCCAGCAGCTTACACCATTGGACCTTCTCAGATGAGCAGTTCTTC.

J is TRBJ2-1 and V is TRBV9; 10 positions agree with TRBD2. The CDR3 has 17 residues. V lost 4 bases and J lost 8; bases outside the gene matches: 15. In germline, CDR1 is SGDLS, CDR2 YYNGEE. Here the CDR3 DNA reads TGTGCCAGCAGCCGCGTAAGGGGAGCGGGAGGGACCTATGAGCAGTTCTTC. It is translated as CASSRVRGAGGTYEQFF.

The rearrangement links TRBV4-3 to TRBJ2-5; the match to TRBD2 covers 9 bases. Germline V gene lookup returns CDR1 LGHNA and CDR2 YSLEER. CDR3 length: 16 amino acids. The ends lost 0 bases at V and 4 bases at J; junction bases unmatched: 6. CDR3 amino acids: CASSQDGAGGSETQYF. The CDR3, as DNA: TGCGCCAGCAGCCAAGATGGGGCGGGAGGGTCAGAGACCCAGTACTTC.

This chain joins TRBV20-1 and TRBJ1-6; the D gene is possibly TRBD1 (6 bases). Trimming cost V 4 bases and J 10 bases, with 20 bases left between them. The CDR3 runs 15 residues. Germline V gene sequence: CDR1 DFQATT, CDR2 SNEGSKA (reference sequence). The CDR3 reads CSATVQGFLGSPLHF. The CDR3 nucleotides read TGCAGTGCTACCGTTCAGGGGTTCCTAGGATCACCCCTCCACTTT.

This clone was picked up many times. The chain is built from TRBV30 and TRBJ1-1, with D unclear. The CDR3 is made up of 15 amino acids. Germline-derived CDR1 and CDR2 are GTSNPN and SVGIG (reference sequence). Deletions cut 2 bases from V and 0 bases from J, with 13 bases between. DNA for the CDR3: TGTGCCTGGAGTAGGGCCCCAAGCATGAACACTGAAGCTTTCTTT. The encoded protein is CAWSRAPSMNTEAFF.

This clone was seen a handful of times. CDR3 loop: CASSEVLSGDTQYF. The CDR3 DNA reads as TGTGCCAGCAGTGAAGTACTATCGGGAGATACGCAGTATTTT. J is TRBJ2-3 and V is TRBV28; D is undetermined. V lost 5 bases and J 5 bases, leaving 14 bases between the germline ends. The V gene's germline CDR1 is MDHEN and CDR2 SYDVKM. CDR3 length: 14 amino acids.

V gene TRBV20-1 combines with J gene TRBJ2-7; D uncertain. The J call could be wrong; TRBJ2-5 is a better fit for the DNA end. The CDR3 is 12 residues long. From germline, CDR1 is DFQATT and CDR2 SNEGSKA (reference sequence). As DNA, the CDR3 is TGCAGTGCTATTGACTACCAAGAGACCCAGTACTTC. It translates to CSAIDYQETQYF.

This chain links TRBV18 with TRBJ2-2; D gene unclear. This CDR3 contains 16 residues. The germline V gene encodes CDR1 KGHSH and CDR2 LQKENI. V shed 0 bases and J shed 5 bases, with 13 bases lying between them. In nucleotides, the CDR3 is TGTGCCAGCTCACCACCGGGCCAAAGGAGAACCGGGGAGCTGTTTTTT. Residues: CASSPPGQRRTGELFF.

V gene TRBV5-1 combines with J gene TRBJ1-2; D not certain. The V gene lost 1 base and the J gene lost 8 bases, with 15 bases spanning the gap. Germline loops: CDR1 SGHRS, CDR2 YFSETQ. The CDR3 consists of 14 residues. The CDR3 coding sequence is TGCGCCAGCAGCTTGTCTCCCCCGGAAATCGGCTACACCTTC. Translation gives CASSLSPPEIGYTF.

By share, this clone ranks as medium-sized. The rearrangement uses TRBV12-3 or TRBV12-4 and TRBJ2-7; D possibly matches TRBD1 or TRBD2 (5 bases each). V lost 5 bases and J 3 bases, leaving 17 bases between the germline ends. CDR3 length: 15 amino acids. In DNA, the CDR3 is TGTGCCAGCAGTCCCCCGGGACGGTCCTTCTACGAGCAGTACTTC. The encoded protein is CASSPPGRSFYEQYF.

The gene calls are TRBV20-1 and TRBJ1-1, with D hard to call. The germline V gene has CDR1 DFQATT and CDR2 SNEGSKA (reference sequence). This CDR3 region has 13 residues. V lost 5 bases and J 1 base, leaving 11 bases between the germline ends. The chain's CDR3 is CSASHHENTEAFF. The CDR3 DNA reads TGCAGTGCTTCCCACCATGAGAACACTGAAGCTTTCTTT.

This clone appeared many times. V usage is TRBV10-3 and J usage is TRBJ2-7; no clear D. Between the trimmed V and J ends, which lost 6 bases and 3 bases, there was a span of 6 bases. The CDR3 is made up of 11 amino acids. CDR1 ENHRY and CDR2 SYGVKD come from the germline V gene. In DNA, the CDR3 is TGTGCCATCAGGAGCCTCTACGAGCAGTACTTC. Its protein product is CAIRSLYEQYF.